This T cell receptor beta chain was sequenced in a study of response to subunit inactivated influenza vaccine. General observations from the study: Few new T cells, the authors suggested, are recruited by each seasonal influenza vaccination.

TCRdb recomputed calls from the RT-PCR reads with MiXCR, one row per CDR3 protein. The top ten clones hold around 2% of a sample with about 520,000 distinct CDR3 sequences, roughly 27% of them seen once. This clonotype was detected a few times. The antigen remains undetermined. In germline, CDR1 is MNHEY, CDR2 SVGEGT. The CDR3 runs to 15 residues. The V end lost 2 bases, the J end lost 11 bases, and 19 bases lay between the germline ends. The sample here was CD4+ T cells sorted from PBMCs, taken 5 days after vaccination. This rearrangement joins TRBV6-2 or TRBV6-3 to TRBJ2-1, with a possible D match to TRBD2 (6 bases). This TCR came from a man aged 50 or older who received an inactivated influenza vaccine. This CDR3 is CASSYQAGPTMKQFF. Here the CDR3 DNA reads TGTGCCAGCAGTTACCAAGCGGGCCCTACAATGAAGCAGTTCTTC.